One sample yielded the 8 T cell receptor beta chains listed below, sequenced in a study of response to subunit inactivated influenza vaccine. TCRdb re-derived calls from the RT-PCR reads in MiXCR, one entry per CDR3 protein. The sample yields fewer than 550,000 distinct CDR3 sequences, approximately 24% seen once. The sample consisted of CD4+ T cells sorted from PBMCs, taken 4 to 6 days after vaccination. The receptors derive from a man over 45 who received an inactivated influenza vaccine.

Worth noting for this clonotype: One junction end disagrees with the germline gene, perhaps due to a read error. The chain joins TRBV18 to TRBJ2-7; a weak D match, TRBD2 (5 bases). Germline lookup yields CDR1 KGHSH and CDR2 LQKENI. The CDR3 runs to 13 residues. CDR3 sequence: CASSLPDSSKSEF. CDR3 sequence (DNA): TGTGCCAGCTCACTACCGGACTCCTCAAAGAGTGAATTC.

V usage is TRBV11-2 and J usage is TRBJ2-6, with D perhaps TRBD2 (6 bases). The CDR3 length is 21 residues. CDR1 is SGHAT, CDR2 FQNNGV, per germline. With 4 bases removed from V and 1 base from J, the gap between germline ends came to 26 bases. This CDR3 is CASSSRTSAGTGLSGANVLTF. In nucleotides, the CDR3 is TGTGCCAGCAGCTCACGAACGTCGGCGGGAACGGGCCTTTCTGGGGCCAACGTCCTGACTTTC.

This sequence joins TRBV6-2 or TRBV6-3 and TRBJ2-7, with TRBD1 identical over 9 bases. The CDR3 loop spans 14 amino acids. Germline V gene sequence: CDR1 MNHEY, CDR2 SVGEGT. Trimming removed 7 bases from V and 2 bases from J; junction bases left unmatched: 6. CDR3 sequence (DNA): TGTGCCAGCACCAAGGGACAGGGAACCTACGAGCAGTACTTC. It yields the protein CASTKGQGTYEQYF.

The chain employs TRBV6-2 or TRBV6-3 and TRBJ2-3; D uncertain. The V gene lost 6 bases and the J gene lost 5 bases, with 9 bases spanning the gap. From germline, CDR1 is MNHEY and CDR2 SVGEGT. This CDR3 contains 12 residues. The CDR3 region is CASRTSEDTQYF. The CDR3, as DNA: TGTGCCAGCAGAACAAGCGAAGATACGCAGTATTTT.

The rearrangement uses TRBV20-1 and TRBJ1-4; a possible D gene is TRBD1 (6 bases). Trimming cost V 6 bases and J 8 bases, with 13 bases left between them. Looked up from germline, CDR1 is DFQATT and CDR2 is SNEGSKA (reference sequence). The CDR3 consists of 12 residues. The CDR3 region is CSATKGGEKLFF. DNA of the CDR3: TGCAGTGCCACGAAAGGGGGGGAAAAACTGTTTTTT.

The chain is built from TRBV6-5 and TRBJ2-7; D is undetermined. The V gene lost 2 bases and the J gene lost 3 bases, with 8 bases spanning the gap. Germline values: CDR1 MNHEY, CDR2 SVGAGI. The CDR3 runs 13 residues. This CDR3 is CASSYARNYEQYF. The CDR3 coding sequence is TGTGCCAGCAGTTACGCCAGAAACTACGAGCAGTACTTC.

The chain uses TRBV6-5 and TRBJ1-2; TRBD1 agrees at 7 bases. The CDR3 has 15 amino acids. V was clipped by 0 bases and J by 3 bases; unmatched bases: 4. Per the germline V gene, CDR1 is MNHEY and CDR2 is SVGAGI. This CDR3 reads CASSYSGQGDYGYTF. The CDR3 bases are TGTGCCAGCAGTTACTCGGGGCAGGGGGACTATGGCTACACCTTC.

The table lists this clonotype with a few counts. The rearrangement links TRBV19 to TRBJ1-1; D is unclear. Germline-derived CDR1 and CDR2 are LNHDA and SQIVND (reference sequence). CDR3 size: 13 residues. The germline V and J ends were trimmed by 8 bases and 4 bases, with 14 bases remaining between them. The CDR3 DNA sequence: TGTGCCAGTGGGAATGACGGGAGCACTGAAGCTTTCTTT. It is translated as CASGNDGSTEAFF. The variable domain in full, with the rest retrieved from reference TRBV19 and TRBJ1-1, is DGGITQSPKYLFRKEGQNVTLSCEQNLNHDAMYWYRQDPGQGLRLIYYSQIVNDFQKGDIAEGYSVSREKKESFPLTVTSAQKNPTAFYLCASGNDGSTEAFFGQGTRLTVV.